This is a list of T cell receptor beta chains from one sample in a study of blood T cell repertoires in COVID-19. Produced via immunoSEQ multiplex PCR; TCRdb's table is partial and in-frame only. The sample consists of 200,000 to 300,000 clones, roughly 80% of them appearing once. The sequenced sample consisted of peripheral blood. The receptor source for this set is an elderly woman with acute or convalescent COVID-19. CDR3s include the opening cysteine and the closing phenylalanine or tryptophan. A D gene is named only where the DNA matches it firmly. The size field is filled for only some rows; it gives once, few, many or a size class.

J gene	CDR3 length	V gene	D gene	clone size	CDR3 DNA	CDR3 protein
TRBJ1-2	14	TRBV18	TRBD1	.	TGTGCCAGCTCACCAGGGACAGCGAACTATGGCTACACCTTC	CASSPGTANYGYTF
TRBJ1-3	17	TRBV28	TRBD1	once	TGTGCCAGCAGTTTATCCCAGGGGGCAGTGTCTGGAAACACCATATATTTT	CASSLSQGAVSGNTIYF
TRBJ1-6	14	TRBV11-2	.	.	TGTGCCAGCAGCCTACGACAGGTGGTTTCACCCCTCCACTTT	CASSLRQVVSPLHF
TRBJ1-3	17	TRBV3-1/TRBV3-2	TRBD1	.	TGTGCCAGCAGCCATCGTCGGACAGGACCCTCTGGAAACACCATATATTTT	CASSHRRTGPSGNTIYF
TRBJ1-1	13	TRBV27	.	.	TGTGCCAGCAGGGGACATCAGAACACTGAAGCTTTCTTT	CASRGHQNTEAFF
TRBJ1-1	14	TRBV9	.	.	TGTGCCAGCAGCGTAGGGGGGCTTAGGACTGAAGCTTTCTTT	CASSVGGLRTEAFF
TRBJ1-4	13	TRBV6-5	.	once	TGTGCCAGCAGTTACAGGGGATATGAAAAACTGTTTTTT	CASSYRGYEKLFF
TRBJ2-3	18	TRBV18	TRBD2	.	TGTGCCAGCTCACCACTCGCGAGTAGCGGGGTGGGTACAGATACGCAGTATTTT	CASSPLASSGVGTDTQYF
TRBJ1-6	14	TRBV15	TRBD1	.	TGTGCCACCAGGAAGACAGGGATTAATTCACCCCTCCACTTT	CATRKTGINSPLHF
TRBJ2-2	15	TRBV3-1/TRBV3-2	TRBD1	.	TGTGCCAGCAGTCTACGGACAGGGTACACCGGGGAGCTGTTTTTT	CASSLRTGYTGELFF
TRBJ1-5	15	TRBV6-1	.	.	TGTGCCAGCAGTGAAGCGAGGGGGGGCGGGCAGCCCCAGCATTTT	CASSEARGGGQPQHF
TRBJ1-6	13	TRBV5-1	.	.	TGCGCCAGCAGCCCCGAGGGGGGGCTTCACCTCCACTTT	CASSPEGGLHLHF
TRBJ1-1	14	TRBV5-1	.	.	TGCGCCAGCAGCATCCGGACGGGAAACACTGAAGCTTTCTTT	CASSIRTGNTEAFF
TRBJ1-1	15	TRBV27	.	.	TGTGCCAGCAGTAGCCCGGGGGAAATGAACACTGAAGCTTTCTTT	CASSSPGEMNTEAFF
TRBJ1-1	11	TRBV15	.	.	TGTGCCACCTCTCGGAACACTGAAGCTTTCTTT	CATSRNTEAFF
TRBJ2-1	16	TRBV15	TRBD2	.	TGTGCCACCAGCAGAGATGGGAGCGGGGCCTACAATGAGCAGTTCTTC	CATSRDGSGAYNEQFF
TRBJ2-1	14	TRBV7-2	.	.	TGTGCCAGCAGCGCAGGGCGCGCCTACAATGAGCAGTTCTTC	CASSAGRAYNEQFF
TRBJ2-3	13	TRBV28	TRBD2	.	TGTGCCAGCAGACTAGGACTAGCGGGGGGGCCCTATTTT	CASRLGLAGGPYF
TRBJ2-7	15	TRBV5-1	TRBD2	.	TGCGCCAGCAGAAATAGCGGGGGATCCTCCTACGAGCAGTACTTC	CASRNSGGSSYEQYF
TRBJ1-3	17	TRBV27	TRBD1	few	TGTGCCAGCACCATAGTCACAGGGGGCGAATCTGGAAACACCATATATTTT	CASTIVTGGESGNTIYF
TRBJ1-2	13	TRBV12-3/TRBV12-4	TRBD1	.	TGTGCCAGCAGTTCCCGGGACAGAGGTGGCTACACCTTC	CASSSRDRGGYTF
TRBJ1-2	14	TRBV19	.	few	TGTGCCAGTAGGGGCTTTGGACAGATTTATGGCTACACCTTC	CASRGFGQIYGYTF
TRBJ2-3	13	TRBV6-1	TRBD1	.	TGTGCCAGCAGTGAAGGGGGACAGGGGACGCAGTATTTT	CASSEGGQGTQYF
TRBJ1-2	14	TRBV29-1	.	.	TGCAGCGTTGAAGATCCCCAGGGTAACTATGGCTACACCTTC	CSVEDPQGNYGYTF
TRBJ1-2	15	TRBV18	.	.	TGTGCCAGCTCACCGAGACAGGCACCTAACTATGGCTACACCTTC	CASSPRQAPNYGYTF
TRBJ2-7	14	TRBV20-1	TRBD1	.	TGCAGTGCTAGTTCCAGGGACAGGGCCTACGAGCAGTACTTC	CSASSRDRAYEQYF
TRBJ1-1	14	TRBV28	.	.	TGTGCCAGCAGTTCCGGAGGAGGGTACACTGAAGCTTTCTTT	CASSSGGGYTEAFF
TRBJ2-3	15	TRBV28	.	.	TGTGCCAGCAGTTTAACCCCTCCAGGGCGGAATACGCAGTATTTT	CASSLTPPGRNTQYF
TRBJ1-3	18	TRBV4-1	TRBD1	.	TGCGCCAGCAGCCAAGGAATAGGGGGACAGCTCTCTGGAAACACCATATATTTT	CASSQGIGGQLSGNTIYF
TRBJ1-1	13	TRBV2	.	.	TGTGCCAGCAGTGGGGGGGTAACCACTGAAGCTTTCTTT	CASSGGVTTEAFF
TRBJ2-1	14	TRBV9	TRBD2	few	TGTGCCAGCAGCCCGCGGGGGACCCGCAATGAGCAGTTCTTC	CASSPRGTRNEQFF
TRBJ1-1	13	TRBV7-6	.	.	TGTGCCAGCAGCCTCAGGGGGAACACTGAAGCTTTCTTT	CASSLRGNTEAFF
TRBJ2-4	14	TRBV30	TRBD1	once	TGTGCCTGGGGACAGGGGGGACCCAAAAACATTCAGTACTTC	CAWGQGGPKNIQYF
TRBJ2-1	14	TRBV12-5	.	.	TGTGCTAGTGGTTTGTACCCCTATGACAATGAGCAGTTCTTC	CASGLYPYDNEQFF
TRBJ1-2	13	TRBV18	.	.	TGTGCCAGCTCACCGGACAAGACCTATGGCTACACCTTC	CASSPDKTYGYTF
TRBJ2-7	12	TRBV2	.	.	TGTGCCAGCAGTGAACGGGGAGGCGAGCAGTACTTC	CASSERGGEQYF
TRBJ2-3	14	TRBV3-1/TRBV3-2	TRBD2	.	TGTGCCAGCAGCCCTAGCGGGAGCACAGATACGCAGTATTTT	CASSPSGSTDTQYF
TRBJ2-1	14	TRBV6-5	.	.	TGTGCCAGCATTAACGGGGATTCCTACAATGAGCAGTTCTTC	CASINGDSYNEQFF
TRBJ1-3	13	TRBV5-1	.	.	TGCGCCAGCAGCGGACAGAGTGGAAACACCATATATTTT	CASSGQSGNTIYF
TRBJ1-3	14	TRBV5-1	TRBD1	.	TGCGCCAGCAGCTGGACAGGGGGCGTAAACACCATATATTTT	CASSWTGGVNTIYF
TRBJ2-1	14	TRBV3-1/TRBV3-2	TRBD2	.	TGTGCCAGCAGCCTTAGCGGGGCTGGCAGTGAGCAGTTCTTC	CASSLSGAGSEQFF
TRBJ1-6	16	TRBV28	.	.	TGTGCCAGCCATCCCGCCGAGGGCCTGAATAATTCACCCCTCCACTTT	CASHPAEGLNNSPLHF
TRBJ1-2	13	TRBV5-1	.	.	TGCGCCAGCAGCCCCGGACAGAACTATGGCTACACCTTC	CASSPGQNYGYTF
TRBJ1-2	15	TRBV18	.	.	TGTGCCAGCTCACCTACCCCAGACAGCGTCTATGGCTACACCTTC	CASSPTPDSVYGYTF
TRBJ2-7	15	TRBV6-5	TRBD1	.	TGTGCCAGCAGCCAACAGGACAGGGGCCCCTACGAGCAGTACTTC	CASSQQDRGPYEQYF
TRBJ2-2	15	TRBV5-6	.	.	TGTGCCAGCAGCTACCGCCCGGTTTACACCGGGGAGCTGTTTTTT	CASSYRPVYTGELFF
TRBJ2-6	22	TRBV7-6	.	.	TGTGCCAGCAGCCCAAGGGGACAAGCGACCTCACACCAGAGCTCTGGGGCCAACGTCCTGACTTTC	CASSPRGQATSHQSSGANVLTF
TRBJ2-1	15	TRBV2	TRBD1	once	TGTGCCAGCAGAACCGGGACAGGGGCCTACAATGAGCAGTTCTTC	CASRTGTGAYNEQFF
TRBJ2-2	11	TRBV7-9	.	.	TGTGCCAGCAGTTATCCCGGGGAGCTGTTTTTT	CASSYPGELFF
TRBJ2-1	14	TRBV2	TRBD2	.	TGTGCCAGCAGTCTAGCGGGGGCCCTGGGTGAGCAGTTCTTC	CASSLAGALGEQFF
TRBJ2-3	17	TRBV7-2	TRBD2	.	TGTGCCAGCAGCGTACCAGGGACCCTAGCGGGCACAGATACGCAGTATTTT	CASSVPGTLAGTDTQYF
TRBJ2-5	13	TRBV11-3	TRBD2	once	TGTGCCAGCAGTTTCAGTACGGGGGGGACCCAGTACTTC	CASSFSTGGTQYF
TRBJ2-7	15	TRBV5-1	.	.	TGCGCCAGCAGCTTGGCCGCGACAGACTCCTACGAGCAGTACTTC	CASSLAATDSYEQYF
TRBJ2-1	13	TRBV27	.	.	TGTGCCAGCAGTCCCCTCCGCTACAATGAGCAGTTCTTC	CASSPLRYNEQFF
TRBJ1-3	17	TRBV5-4	TRBD1	once	TGTGCCAGCAGCCTGGGCCCGGGAGGGGGCGAGGGAAACACCATATATTTT	CASSLGPGGGEGNTIYF
TRBJ1-1	13	TRBV6-5	.	.	TGTGCCAGCAGAGCCGTGGGTACAGTAGACGCTTTCTTT	CASRAVGTVDAFF